This T cell receptor beta chain was identified in a study of beta chain features in type 1 diabetes. Study-wide findings and caveats: Junctions at VDJ sites from type 1 diabetes patients had fewer insertions and more deletions. Compared to healthy donors, patients appeared to have naive, central memory and Treg TCRB repertoires that were more alike.

About this clone itself: Its cognate antigen is unknown.

V shed 2 bases and J 9 bases; nucleotides not matched to a gene: 4. The CDR3 has 14 amino acids. The germline V gene has CDR1 LNHDA and CDR2 SQIVND (reference sequence). cDNA synthesis used the whole RNA isolate, giving expressed TCRB sequences. Clones were sequenced by immunoSEQ multiplex PCR, and TCRdb holds only the in-frame ones, with some missing. The top ten hold about 0.045% of the sample, which has around 340,000 clones, 15% to 20% seen once. Without exception, sorted populations had purity beyond 98%. The clonotype comes from a woman younger than 30 in good health. Sequenced material: naive CD4+ T cells from blood. This rearrangement joins TRBV19 to TRBJ2-1; 10 positions match TRBD2. DNA of the CDR3: TGTGCCAGTAGTATAAGGGCTAGCGGGAGTGAGCAGTTCTTC. It specifies CASSIRASGSEQFF.